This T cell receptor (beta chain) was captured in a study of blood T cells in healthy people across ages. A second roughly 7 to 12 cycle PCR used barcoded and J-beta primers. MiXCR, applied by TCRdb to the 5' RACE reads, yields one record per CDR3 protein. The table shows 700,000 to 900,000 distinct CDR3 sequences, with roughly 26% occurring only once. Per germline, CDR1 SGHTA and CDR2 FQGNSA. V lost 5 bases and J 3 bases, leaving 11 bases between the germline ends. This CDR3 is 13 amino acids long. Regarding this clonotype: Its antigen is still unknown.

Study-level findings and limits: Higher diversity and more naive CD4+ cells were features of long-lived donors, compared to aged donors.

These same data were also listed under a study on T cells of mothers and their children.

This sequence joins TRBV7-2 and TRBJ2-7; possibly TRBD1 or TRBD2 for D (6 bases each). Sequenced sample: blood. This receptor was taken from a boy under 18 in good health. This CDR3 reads CASSGGLHYEQYF. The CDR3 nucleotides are TGTGCCAGCAGCGGGGGGCTTCACTACGAGCAGTACTTC.